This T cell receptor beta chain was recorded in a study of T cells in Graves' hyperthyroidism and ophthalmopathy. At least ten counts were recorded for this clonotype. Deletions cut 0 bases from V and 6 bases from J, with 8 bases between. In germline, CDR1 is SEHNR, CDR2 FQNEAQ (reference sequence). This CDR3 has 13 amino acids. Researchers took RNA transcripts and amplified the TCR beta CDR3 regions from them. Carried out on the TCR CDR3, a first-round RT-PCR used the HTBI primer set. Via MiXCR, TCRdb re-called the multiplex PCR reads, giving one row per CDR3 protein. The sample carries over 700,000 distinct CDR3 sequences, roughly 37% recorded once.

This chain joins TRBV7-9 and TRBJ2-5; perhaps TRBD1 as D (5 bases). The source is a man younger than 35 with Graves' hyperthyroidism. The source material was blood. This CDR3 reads CASSLAGDKTQYF. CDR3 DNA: TGTGCCAGCAGCTTAGCAGGGGATAAGACCCAGTACTTC.